This passage covers 8 T cell receptor beta chains from one sample sequenced in a study of cytomegalovirus exposure and HLA in healthy donors. The study ran its PCR with 60 Vbeta and 13 Jbeta primers. Assay: immunoSEQ multiplex PCR; the TCRdb copy retains only in-frame clones and omits some. The sample contains under 200,000 clones, around three quarters of which appear only once. The sample comprised PBMCs. The receptors were sampled from a man aged 50-59 years in good health and CMV-seropositive.

The chain joins TRBV5-4 to TRBJ1-6, with D perhaps matching TRBD1 (5 bases). V lost 6 bases and J 8 bases, leaving 18 bases between the germline ends. Germline values: CDR1 SGHNT, CDR2 YYREEE (reference sequence). This CDR3 has 15 amino acids. The CDR3 protein is CASIAQGSIDSPLHF. The CDR3 DNA follows: TGTGCCAGCATAGCTCAGGGTAGTATCGATTCACCCCTCCACTTT.

The chain couples TRBV7-9 to TRBJ2-1; D gene ambiguous. Germline V lookup: CDR1 SEHNR, CDR2 FQNEAQ (reference sequence). The V end lost 1 base, the J end lost 10 bases, and 8 bases lay between the germline ends. This CDR3 region has 12 residues. CDR3 amino acids: CASSLVGSEQFF. DNA for the CDR3: TGTGCCAGCAGCTTAGTGGGCAGCGAGCAGTTCTTC.

This clone turned up a few times. Germline is not matched at one junction end, which may reflect a read error. CDR3 loop: CASSYSSQGGNEQFF. Written as DNA, the CDR3 is TGTGCCAGCAGTTACTCGAGCCAGGGGGGCAATGAGCAGTTCTTC. The V call is TRBV10-3, the J call TRBJ2-1; D is perhaps TRBD1 (7 bases). This CDR3 comprises 15 residues. Germline assignment: CDR1 ENHRY and CDR2 SYGVKD.

The CDR3 is CASSPLAGSTGELFF. The CDR3 coding sequence is TGTGCCAGCAGCCCGCTAGCGGGGAGCACCGGGGAGCTGTTTTTT. This sequence joins TRBV11-2 and TRBJ2-2, with TRBD2 identical over 9 bases. The CDR3 is 15 amino acids. Germline CDR1 and CDR2: SGHAT and FQNNGV. Trimming removed 5 bases from V and 4 bases from J; junction bases left unmatched: 5. Combining the CDR3 with reference TRBV11-2 and TRBJ2-2 gives the whole variable domain EAGVAQSPRYKIIEKRQSVAFWCNPISGHATLYWYQQILGQGPKLLIQFQNNGVVDDSQLPKDRFSAERLKGVDSTLKIQPAKLEDSAVYLCASSPLAGSTGELFFGEGSRLTVL.

This chain joins TRBV4-1 and TRBJ1-5; D not resolved. The V gene's germline CDR1 is MGHRA and CDR2 YSYEKL. The CDR3 is made up of 13 amino acids. The V and J ends lost 0 bases and 4 bases respectively, with 4 bases between them. Here the CDR3 reads CASSQDRNQPQHF. The DNA of the CDR3 is TGCGCCAGCAGCCAAGACAGGAATCAGCCCCAGCATTTT.

The genes are TRBV4-1 and TRBJ1-1; 11 positions agree with TRBD1. The CDR3 is made up of 21 amino acids. Germline assignment: CDR1 MGHRA and CDR2 YSYEKL. With V trimmed by 4 bases and J by 4 bases, 23 bases remained unmatched. The CDR3 region is CASSRALPGQGGLTLGTEAFF. In DNA form, the CDR3 reads TGCGCCAGCAGCCGAGCCTTACCGGGACAGGGGGGACTAACATTGGGCACTGAAGCTTTCTTT.

A few counts support this clone. The chain combines TRBV5-1 with TRBJ2-7; TRBD2 matches at 8 bases. The V gene's germline CDR1 is SGHRS and CDR2 YFSETQ. The CDR3 is 13 residues long. V lost 6 bases, J lost 2 bases, and 4 bases stayed unmatched. CDR3 residues: CASTSGGPYEQYF. DNA for the CDR3: TGCGCCAGCACGTCGGGGGGGCCCTACGAGCAGTACTTC.

The rearrangement links TRBV19 to TRBJ1-6; 10 bases are shared with TRBD1. Germline V gives CDR1 LNHDA, CDR2 SQIVND (reference sequence). The J segment lost 7 bases and the V segment lost 7 bases, leaving 1 base of the junction unmatched. The CDR3 is made up of 13 amino acids. The CDR3 spells CASKGQGNSPLHF. In DNA form, the CDR3 reads TGTGCCAGTAAGGGACAGGGGAATTCACCCCTCCACTTT. Looking up the rest from reference TRBV19 and TRBJ1-6 gives the full variable domain: DGGITQSPKYLFRKEGQNVTLSCEQNLNHDAMYWYRQDPGQGLRLIYYSQIVNDFQKGDIAEGYSVSREKKESFPLTVTSAQKNPTAFYLCASKGQGNSPLHFGNGTRLTVT.